The T cell receptor beta chain under discussion was sequenced for a study of blood T cell repertoires in COVID-19. Study at large: Spain, Italy and the United States supplied samples that represented acute and convalescent COVID-19.

As processed by the authors: It was from reference gene primer amplification that nucleated cell counts were estimated. Sequenced by immunoSEQ multiplex PCR; TCRdb stores in-frame clones only, minus some. The V and J calls and the clone size are those of that table, but D and trimming were determined from the DNA. The sample yields about 76,000 clones, around 84% seen once. Trimming shortened V by 0 bases and J by 6 bases, and 12 bases separated the two germline ends. The length of the CDR3 is 14 residues. The germline gives CDR1 SGHRS, CDR2 YFSETQ. The source of this sequence is a man aged 55 to 70 with COVID-19, enrolled during active disease. Sequencing was performed on peripheral blood. V gene TRBV5-1 combines with J gene TRBJ1-1; TRBD1 is a possible D gene (6 bases). The CDR3 region has the DNA TGCGCCAGCAGCTTGGGGACAGACGCATCTGAAGCTTTCTTT. Protein product: CASSLGTDASEAFF. Complete variable domain (other parts from reference TRBV5-1 and TRBJ1-1): KAGVTQTPRYLIKTRGQQVTLSCSPISGHRSVSWYQQTPGQGLQFLFEYFSETQRNKGNFPGRFSGRQFSNSRSEMNVSTLELGDSALYLCASSLGTDASEAFFGQGTRLTVV.